These 28 T cell receptor beta chains were all obtained from the same sample, sequenced in a study of T cell responses to AZD1222 COVID-19 vaccine. Here immunoSEQ multiplex PCR was the method, and the copy in TCRdb shows in-frame clones only, minus some. Here the sample spans more than 100,000 clones, roughly 89% being singletons. Sequencing was performed on peripheral blood, taken on day 0 of AZD1222 vaccination. The receptors were sampled from an adult in good health.

The rearrangement joins TRBV18 to TRBJ1-2; 7 bases fit TRBD1. The CDR3 is made up of 13 amino acids. Germline V gene data show CDR1 as KGHSH and CDR2 as LQKENI. V lost 7 bases, J lost 4 bases, and 6 bases stayed unmatched. CDR3 region: CASFDRVGYGYTF. CDR3 in DNA: TGTGCCAGCTTCGACAGGGTAGGCTATGGCTACACCTTC. The full variable domain, completed using reference TRBV18 and TRBJ1-2, is NAGVMQNPRHLVRRRGQEARLRCSPMKGHSHVYWYRQLPEEGLKFMVYLQKENIIDESGMPKERFSAEFPKEGPSILRIQQVVRGDSAAYFCASFDRVGYGYTFGSGTRLTVV.

For the CDR3, the DNA is TGCGCCAGCAGCGCGAGCACAGATACGCAGTATTTT. It specifies CASSASTDTQYF. V gene TRBV5-1 combines with J gene TRBJ2-3; D is uncertain. Between the trimmed V and J ends, which lost 4 bases and 0 bases, there was a span of 3 bases. This CDR3 has 12 residues. Germline assignment: CDR1 SGHRS and CDR2 YFSETQ.

The chain is built from TRBV6-5 and TRBJ1-6; no clear D. CDR1 and CDR2 from the germline V gene are MNHEY and SVGAGI. V lost 0 bases and J 0 bases, leaving 3 bases between the germline ends. The CDR3 length is 15 residues. The CDR3 DNA reads as TGTGCCAGCAGTTACTCTAGCTCCTATAATTCACCCCTCCACTTT. Amino acids: CASSYSSSYNSPLHF.

The CDR3 loop reads CASSPVGAGTGELFF. Here the CDR3 DNA reads TGCGCCAGCAGCCCAGTAGGCGCGGGCACCGGGGAGCTGTTTTTT. The chain links TRBV4-1 to TRBJ2-2, with D maybe TRBD2 (5 bases). V lost 4 bases to trimming and J lost 4 bases, with 13 bases between them. The germline gives CDR1 MGHRA, CDR2 YSYEKL. The CDR3 consists of 15 residues.

The rearrangement uses TRBV6-6 and TRBJ2-7; TRBD2 matches at 9 bases. The CDR3 consists of 15 residues. Unmatched junction bases numbered 13, after V lost 6 bases and J lost 7 bases. Germline values: CDR1 MNHNY, CDR2 SVGAGI (reference sequence). CDR3: CASSPPSGTSGEQYF. DNA for the CDR3: TGTGCCAGCAGCCCGCCTAGCGGGACCTCGGGGGAGCAGTACTTC.

This clone was counted a few times. This chain uses TRBV27 with TRBJ1-1; TRBD1 aligns across 11 bases. Germline CDR1 is MNHEY and CDR2 is SMNVEV (reference sequence). The CDR3 contains 18 residues. V gave up 6 bases and J gave up 6 bases; unmatched junction bases: 18. CDR3 in DNA: TGTGCCAGCAGGTCTAGGGCCGGGACAGGGGGGTTGTTAGCTGAAGCTTTCTTT. Its protein is CASRSRAGTGGLLAEAFF.

This rearrangement joins TRBV2 to TRBJ2-6; D is perhaps TRBD2 (6 bases). The CDR3 has 15 amino acids. Germline V gene data show CDR1 as SNHLY and CDR2 as FYNNEI. The V and J ends lost 4 bases and 4 bases respectively, with 11 bases between them. The chain's CDR3 is CASSAEGSGANVLTF. CDR3 nucleotides: TGTGCCAGCAGTGCGGAGGGTTCCGGGGCCAACGTCCTGACTTTC.

J is TRBJ2-7 and V is TRBV28; unclear D gene. The CDR3 is 12 residues long. Trimming took 6 bases from V and 1 from J, leaving 7 bases between them. The germline V gene encodes CDR1 MDHEN and CDR2 SYDVKM. CDR3 coding DNA: TGTGCCAGCAGCCCTTATTCCTACGAGCAGTACTTC. It encodes CASSPYSYEQYF.

This rearrangement joins TRBV6-5 to TRBJ1-1; possible D gene TRBD1, 6 bases. Trimming cost V 8 bases and J 1 base, with 17 bases left between them. This CDR3 comprises 15 residues. Germline loops: CDR1 MNHEY, CDR2 SVGAGI. The CDR3 nucleotides are TGTGCCAGCGGGGACATAAACCGAAAGAACACTGAAGCTTTCTTT. Amino acid sequence: CASGDINRKNTEAFF.

The gene calls are TRBV7-3 and TRBJ1-3; D not certain. With 9 bases removed from V and 2 bases from J, the gap between germline ends came to 11 bases. The CDR3 has 13 amino acids. Germline V gives CDR1 SGHTA, CDR2 FQGTGA. The DNA for the CDR3 is TGTGCCAGTTCCGATGTGGCTGGAAACACCATATATTTT. The encoded protein is CASSDVAGNTIYF. Based on the CDR3 plus reference TRBV7-3 and TRBJ1-3, the full variable domain is GAGVSQTPSNKVTEKGKYVELRCDPISGHTALYWYRQSLGQGPEFLIYFQGTGAADDSGLPNDRFFAVRPEGSVSTLKIQRTERGDSAVYLCASSDVAGNTIYFGEGSWLTVV.

The V call is TRBV18, the J call TRBJ1-2, with a tentative D call TRBD1 (5 bases). The V and J ends lost 3 bases and 2 bases respectively, with 13 bases between them. This CDR3 contains 15 residues. The germline CDR1 and CDR2 sequences are KGHSH and LQKENI. The CDR3: CASSPGRGANYGYTF. Written as DNA, the CDR3 is TGTGCCAGCTCACCCGGTAGGGGCGCCAACTATGGCTACACCTTC.

This chain connects TRBV9 to TRBJ2-7, with D possibly called TRBD1 or TRBD2 (5 bases each). The CDR3 covers 16 residues. The ends were cut back, 0 bases at V and 0 bases at J, with 13 bases in the middle. Germline V lookup: CDR1 SGDLS, CDR2 YYNGEE. CDR3 loop: CASSVGSRAGSYEQYF. The CDR3 DNA reads as TGTGCCAGCAGCGTAGGGTCCAGGGCGGGCTCCTACGAGCAGTACTTC.

The chain uses TRBV5-5 and TRBJ1-4; no reliable D call. The germline gives CDR1 SGHKS, CDR2 YYEKEE (reference sequence). This CDR3 spans 16 amino acids. V lost 5 bases and J 6 bases, leaving 20 bases between the germline ends. The CDR3 DNA reads TGTGCCAGCAGTTATGGCGTGAGTGGCGGATATGAAAAACTGTTTTTT. Translation: CASSYGVSGGYEKLFF.

This chain uses TRBV28 with TRBJ1-2, with D uncertain. The CDR3 has 13 residues. V gave up 4 bases and J gave up 8 bases, with 14 bases separating them. CDR1 MDHEN and CDR2 SYDVKM come from the germline V gene. Here the CDR3 DNA reads TGTGCCAGCAGTTCACATAGGGCAGTAGGCTACACCTTC. The encoded protein is CASSSHRAVGYTF.

The chain combines TRBV5-1 with TRBJ1-3; D unclear. The germline CDR1 and CDR2 sequences are SGHRS and YFSETQ. The CDR3 has 17 residues. Deletions cut 3 bases from V and 0 bases from J, with 16 bases between. CDR3 sequence: CASSSTSPGSSGNTIYF. As DNA, the CDR3 is TGCGCCAGCAGCTCTACCTCCCCGGGGAGCTCTGGAAACACCATATATTTT.

The V call is TRBV19, the J call TRBJ1-2; D gene uncertain. CDR1 and CDR2 (germline): LNHDA, SQIVND (reference sequence). This CDR3 is built from 12 residues. Trimming shortened V by 5 bases and J by 4 bases, and 8 bases separated the two germline ends. Here the CDR3 reads CASSPGSYGYTF. The CDR3, as DNA: TGTGCCAGTAGTCCGGGTTCCTATGGCTACACCTTC.

The chain employs TRBV2 and TRBJ1-3, with 11 bases fitting TRBD1. The CDR3 has 14 amino acids. The germline CDR1 and CDR2 sequences are SNHLY and FYNNEI. After removal of 7 bases from V and 4 bases from J, the junction contained 3 bases not matched to a gene. This CDR3 is CASNGQGAGNTIYF. CDR3 nucleotide sequence: TGTGCCAGCAACGGACAGGGGGCAGGAAACACCATATATTTT.

V usage is TRBV6-6 and J usage is TRBJ2-3, with D perhaps matching TRBD1 or TRBD2 (5 bases each). Trimming cost V 2 bases and J 0 bases, with 12 bases left between them. Germline assignment: CDR1 MNHNY and CDR2 SVGAGI (reference sequence). CDR3 length: 16 amino acids. CDR3 bases: TGTGCCAGCAGTTACGGGACGGGATCTAGCACAGATACGCAGTATTTT. Protein product: CASSYGTGSSTDTQYF.

The chain carries TRBV9 and TRBJ2-2; TRBD2 aligns across 13 bases. The J segment lost 8 bases and the V segment lost 3 bases, leaving 7 bases of the junction unmatched. Per germline, CDR1 SGDLS and CDR2 YYNGEE. The CDR3 length is 16 residues. CDR3 in amino acids: CASSGTSGRVIGELFF. The CDR3 DNA sequence: TGTGCCAGCAGCGGGACTAGCGGGAGAGTTATAGGGGAGCTGTTTTTT.

V and J are TRBV7-3 and TRBJ2-1; possibly TRBD2 for D (5 bases). CDR1 SGHTA and CDR2 FQGTGA come from the germline V gene. The length of the CDR3 is 15 residues. The V gene lost 5 bases and the J gene lost 7 bases, with 18 bases spanning the gap. CDR3 coding DNA: TGTGCCAGCAGCCAGGCCCCGGGATTGGGTAATGAGCAGTTCTTC. Translated, it gives CASSQAPGLGNEQFF.

Here the CDR3 reads CASSQGSRTEAFF. Written as DNA, the CDR3 is TGTGCCAGCTCACAGGGTTCACGCACTGAAGCTTTCTTT. The V call is TRBV18, the J call TRBJ1-1; no reliable D call. There are 13 residues in the CDR3. CDR1 KGHSH and CDR2 LQKENI come from the germline V gene. The V end was cut by 4 bases, the J end by 4 bases, with 10 bases between.

V is TRBV19 and J is TRBJ2-3; D is perhaps TRBD1 (6 bases). The CDR3 runs 14 residues. Trimming pared 8 bases from V and 0 bases from J, leaving 12 bases between. CDR1 and CDR2 from the germline V gene are LNHDA and SQIVND (reference sequence). CDR3 loop: CASRRDISTDTQYF. In DNA, the CDR3 is TGTGCCAGTCGACGGGACATTAGCACAGATACGCAGTATTTT.

This sequence joins TRBV29-1 and TRBJ2-2; 11 nucleotides align to TRBD2. The CDR3 covers 14 residues. Germline assignment: CDR1 SQVTM and CDR2 ANQGSEA. The trim removed 6 bases at V and 2 bases at J, leaving 2 bases unmatched. The CDR3 sequence is CSVGTSGNTGELFF. The CDR3, as DNA: TGCAGCGTCGGGACTAGCGGAAACACCGGGGAGCTGTTTTTT.

The CDR3 nucleotides read TGTGCCAGCAGCCCACAGGGGAGCGAGCAGTACTTC. Protein: CASSPQGSEQYF. V is TRBV7-9 and J is TRBJ2-7, with 7 bases identical to TRBD1. The J segment lost 6 bases and the V segment lost 5 bases, leaving 4 bases of the junction unmatched. Looked up from germline, CDR1 is SEHNR and CDR2 is FQNEAQ (reference sequence). This CDR3 is 12 amino acids long.

As regards this clone: At one end the junction does not follow the germline gene, possibly because of a read error. This chain connects TRBV3-1 (or the pseudogene TRBV3-2) to TRBJ2-1; 8 bases line up with TRBD1. Germline CDR1 reads LGHDT; CDR2 reads YNNKEL (reference sequence). The CDR3 runs to 13 residues. The CDR3 bases are TGTGCCAGCAGCCAAGGACAGGGGCCCTACGAGGTCTTC. The encoded protein is CASSQGQGPYEVF.

This clone was picked up a small number of times. CDR3 coding DNA: TGTGCCAGCAGTTTCTCGCGGACCTACGAGCAGTACTTC. Translating it yields CASSFSRTYEQYF. The V and J genes are TRBV12-3 or TRBV12-4 and TRBJ2-7; D unresolved. V shed 3 bases and J shed 2 bases, with 8 bases lying between them. This CDR3 is 13 amino acids long.

This chain links TRBV28 with TRBJ1-1; no firm D call. V was trimmed by 6 bases and J by 5 bases, leaving 16 bases between them. CDR1 is MDHEN, CDR2 SYDVKM, per germline. CDR3 size: 14 residues. CDR3 nucleotides: TGTGCCAGCAGCATTTACATCTCCTCTACTGAAGCTTTCTTT. The encoded protein is CASSIYISSTEAFF. Based on the CDR3 plus reference TRBV28 and TRBJ1-1, the full variable domain is DVKVTQSSRYLVKRTGEKVFLECVQDMDHENMFWYRQDPGLGLRLIYFSYDVKMKEKGDIPEGYSVSREKKERFSLILESASTNQTSMYLCASSIYISSTEAFFGQGTRLTVV.

The CDR3 loop reads CASSSGLAYEQYF. For the CDR3, the DNA is TGTGCCAGCAGCTCAGGACTGGCCTACGAGCAGTACTTC. The chain combines TRBV12-3 or TRBV12-4 with TRBJ2-7, with a tentative D call TRBD2 (5 bases). The CDR3 totals 13 residues. Trimming left V 6 bases short and J 2 bases short, with 11 bases between.